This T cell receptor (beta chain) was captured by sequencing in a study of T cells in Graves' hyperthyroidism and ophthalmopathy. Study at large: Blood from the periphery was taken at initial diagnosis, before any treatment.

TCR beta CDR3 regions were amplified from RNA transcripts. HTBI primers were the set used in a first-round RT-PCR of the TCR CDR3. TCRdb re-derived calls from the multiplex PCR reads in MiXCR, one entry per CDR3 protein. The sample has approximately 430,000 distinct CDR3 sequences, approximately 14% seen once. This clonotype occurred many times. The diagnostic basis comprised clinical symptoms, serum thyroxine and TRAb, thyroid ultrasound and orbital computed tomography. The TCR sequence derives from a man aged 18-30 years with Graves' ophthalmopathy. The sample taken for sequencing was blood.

This chain's CDR3 is CASSPGTGGDSPLHF. CDR3 DNA: TGTGCCAGCAGCCCAGGGACAGGGGGTGATTCACCCCTCCACTTT. The V and J genes are TRBV6-1 and TRBJ1-6; 11 bases align to TRBD1. The CDR3 length is 15 residues. The V gene end was trimmed by 6 bases and the J gene end by 8 bases; junction bases not matched to a gene: 6. Germline values: CDR1 MNHNS, CDR2 SASEGT.